These 18 T cell receptor beta chains originate from one sample sequenced in a study of blood T cell repertoires in COVID-19. TCRdb's copy holds only in-frame clones and misses some; the assay was immunoSEQ multiplex PCR. The sample yields over 50,000 clones, approximately 88% seen once. Specimen: peripheral blood. The source is a human donor in a cohort sampled during active COVID-19.

CDR3 in amino acids: CASSPATSTDTQYF. In DNA form, the CDR3 reads TGTGCCAGCAGTCCAGCGACTAGCACAGATACGCAGTATTTT. V is TRBV6-6 and J is TRBJ2-3; no clear D gene. Deletions cut 5 bases from V and 0 bases from J, with 9 bases between. CDR1 is MNHNY and CDR2 is SVGAGI in the germline V gene (reference sequence). The CDR3 contains 14 residues.

This clone was recorded once. The chain links TRBV11-2 to TRBJ2-7; D gene unclear. The germline CDR1 and CDR2 sequences are SGHAT and FQNNGV. The CDR3 has 14 residues. Trimming cost V 5 bases and J 3 bases, with 14 bases left between them. The CDR3, as DNA: TGTGCCAGCAGCCTACAGAGACCGAACTACGAGCAGTACTTC. It specifies CASSLQRPNYEQYF.

The chain combines TRBV19 with TRBJ2-7, with TRBD1 matching 11 bases. The CDR3 has 15 residues. V was pared by 5 bases and J by 7 bases, with 10 bases of the junction left unmatched. Germline V gene data show CDR1 as LNHDA and CDR2 as SQIVND (reference sequence). The CDR3 spells CASSGPRTGGLEQYF. DNA of the CDR3: TGTGCCAGTAGTGGCCCTCGGACAGGGGGCTTAGAGCAGTACTTC.

The chain couples TRBV6-2 or TRBV6-3 to TRBJ1-5, with D perhaps matching TRBD1 (6 bases). The CDR3 extends over 14 amino acids. Germline values: CDR1 MNHEY, CDR2 SVGEGT. The ends were cut back, 4 bases at V and 2 bases at J, with 9 bases in the middle. This CDR3 is CASSSNRGNQPQHF. The CDR3, as DNA: TGTGCCAGCAGTTCAAACAGGGGCAATCAGCCCCAGCATTTT.

The J gene is TRBJ1-5, the V gene TRBV19; D gene ambiguous. Germline V gene data show CDR1 as LNHDA and CDR2 as SQIVND (reference sequence). V was shortened by 5 bases and J by 6 bases, with 11 bases between the two germline ends. This CDR3 has 13 residues. Here the CDR3 reads CASSGSTGQPQHF. The CDR3 region has the DNA TGTGCCAGTAGTGGATCAACGGGTCAGCCCCAGCATTTT. Supplemented by reference TRBV19 and TRBJ1-5, the full variable domain reads DGGITQSPKYLFRKEGQNVTLSCEQNLNHDAMYWYRQDPGQGLRLIYYSQIVNDFQKGDIAEGYSVSREKKESFPLTVTSAQKNPTAFYLCASSGSTGQPQHFGDGTRLSIL.

This sequence joins TRBV12-3 or TRBV12-4 and TRBJ2-7; 8 nucleotides agree with TRBD1. This CDR3 has 12 residues. With V trimmed by 8 bases and J by 7 bases, 7 bases remained unmatched. As DNA, the CDR3 is TGTGCCAGCGGGGGACAGGAATGGGAGCAGTACTTC. It translates to CASGGQEWEQYF.

The gene calls are TRBV5-1 and TRBJ1-3; tentatively, D is TRBD1 (5 bases). The CDR3 totals 16 residues. Germline CDR1 is SGHRS and CDR2 is YFSETQ. Deletions cut 3 bases from V and 0 bases from J, with 13 bases between. The CDR3 protein is CASSSGPTGSGNTIYF. In DNA form, the CDR3 reads TGCGCCAGCAGCTCAGGTCCTACAGGCTCTGGAAACACCATATATTTT.

CDR3 DNA: TGTGCCAGCAGCTTAGGCAGGGGAGAAGCCAAAAACATTCAGTACTTC. Translating it yields CASSLGRGEAKNIQYF. This chain connects TRBV11-2 to TRBJ2-4, with a possible D match to TRBD1 (6 bases). V was cut by 1 base and J by 0 bases, with 10 bases left in between. CDR3 size: 16 residues. CDR1 SGHAT and CDR2 FQNNGV come from the germline V gene.

Written as DNA, the CDR3 is TGTGCCTGGAGTCTTACAGGGGCAGCTGAAGCTTTCTTT. This encodes CAWSLTGAAEAFF. The genes are TRBV30 and TRBJ1-1, with 7 bases identical to TRBD1. The ends lost 2 bases at V and 6 bases at J; junction bases unmatched: 6. The V gene's germline CDR1 is GTSNPN and CDR2 SVGIG (reference sequence). This CDR3 comprises 13 residues.

The chain recombines TRBV9 with TRBJ2-3; D unclear. CDR1 SGDLS and CDR2 YYNGEE come from the germline V gene. V lost 4 bases, J lost 4 bases, and 13 bases lay in between. The CDR3 runs 14 residues. The CDR3 nucleotides read TGTGCCAGCAGCCTAGTCTTAGCCCCAGATACGCAGTATTTT. Translated, it gives CASSLVLAPDTQYF.

The V and J genes are TRBV6-6 and TRBJ1-5; no reliable D call. V lost 6 bases and J 0 bases, leaving 9 bases between the germline ends. The CDR3 is 14 residues long. Germline values: CDR1 MNHNY, CDR2 SVGAGI (reference sequence). The DNA of the CDR3 is TGTGCCAGCAGATTAGAATATAGCAATCAGCCCCAGCATTTT. Protein: CASRLEYSNQPQHF.

This clone occurred once. The chain carries TRBV6-1 and TRBJ2-3; 10 bases fit TRBD2. Per germline, CDR1 MNHNS and CDR2 SASEGT. The CDR3 is 14 amino acids. Trimming cost V 10 bases and J 3 bases; bases outside gene matches: 7. The CDR3 spells CATSGRAGTDTQYF. The CDR3 DNA reads TGTGCCACCAGCGGGAGGGCGGGAACAGATACGCAGTATTTT.

CDR3 bases: TGTGCCAGCAGCCTCAGGAGGTCAGAGACCCAGTACTTC. The encoded protein is CASSLRRSETQYF. The chain employs TRBV5-6 and TRBJ2-5, with a tentative D call TRBD2 (5 bases). Germline V gives CDR1 SGHDT, CDR2 YYEEEE. V gave up 4 bases and J gave up 4 bases, with 11 bases separating them. The CDR3 runs to 13 residues.

The V gene is TRBV30, the J gene TRBJ1-6; no clear D. The CDR3 totals 13 residues. CDR1 and CDR2 from the germline V gene are GTSNPN and SVGIG (reference sequence). The ends were cut back, 3 bases at V and 13 bases at J, with 16 bases in the middle. Written as DNA, the CDR3 is TGTGCCTGGAGCTCTGGTGCCTCTATCCCCCTCCACTTT. The encoded protein is CAWSSGASIPLHF.

Here the CDR3 reads CASSSASGGRDTQYF. The CDR3 DNA follows: TGTGCCAGTAGTAGCGCGTCGGGGGGCAGAGATACGCAGTATTTT. The chain joins TRBV19 to TRBJ2-3; D may be TRBD2 (7 bases). Trimming pared 4 bases from V and 5 bases from J, leaving 16 bases between. This CDR3 is built from 15 residues. Germline CDR1 and CDR2: LNHDA and SQIVND (reference sequence).

V and J are TRBV5-6 and TRBJ1-6; D is uncertain. Trimming removed 4 bases at V and 4 bases at J, with 9 bases between. CDR3 size: 14 residues. The germline CDR1 and CDR2 sequences are SGHDT and YYEEEE. The CDR3 DNA sequence: TGTGCCAGCAGCCGCCGGAGTTATAATTCACCCCTCCACTTT. Protein sequence: CASSRRSYNSPLHF.

V and J are TRBV5-4 and TRBJ2-7, with D possibly being TRBD1 (5 bases). Germline-derived CDR1 and CDR2 are SGHNT and YYREEE (reference sequence). The CDR3 has 12 residues. Trimming removed 2 bases from V and 6 bases from J, with 9 bases in between. The chain's CDR3 is CASSLTQGEQYF. The CDR3 coding sequence is TGTGCCAGCAGCTTAACGCAGGGCGAGCAGTACTTC.

The chain recombines TRBV5-1 with TRBJ2-3; 8 nucleotides agree with TRBD1. CDR1 and CDR2 from the germline V gene are SGHRS and YFSETQ. Trimming at V came to 3 bases and at J to 0 bases, leaving 6 bases not matched to a gene. This CDR3 comprises 16 residues. For the CDR3, the DNA is TGCGCCAGCAGCTCTCGGGACAGGCTGAGCACAGATACGCAGTATTTT. Translating gives CASSSRDRLSTDTQYF.